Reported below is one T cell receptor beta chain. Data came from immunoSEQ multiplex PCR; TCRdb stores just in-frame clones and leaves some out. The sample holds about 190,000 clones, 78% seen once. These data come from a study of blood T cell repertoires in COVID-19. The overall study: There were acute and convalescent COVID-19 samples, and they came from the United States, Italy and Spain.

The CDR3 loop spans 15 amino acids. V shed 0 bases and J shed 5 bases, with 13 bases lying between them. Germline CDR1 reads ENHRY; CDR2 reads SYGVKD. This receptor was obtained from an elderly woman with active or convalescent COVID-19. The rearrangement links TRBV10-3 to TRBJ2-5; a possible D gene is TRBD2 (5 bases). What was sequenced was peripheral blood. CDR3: CAISESGGVGETQYF. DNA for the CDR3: TGTGCCATCAGTGAGTCTGGAGGAGTTGGGGAGACCCAGTACTTC.